The present T cell receptor (beta chain) was sequenced within a study of blood T cell repertoires in COVID-19. Looking at the study overall: Spain, Italy and the United States supplied samples that represented acute and convalescent COVID-19. PBMCs, B-cell-depleted T cells, or T cells were the source of the cDNA or gDNA that made up the material.

CDR1 and CDR2 from the germline V gene are GTSNPN and SVGIG (reference sequence). Deletions cut 2 bases from V and 8 bases from J, with 16 bases between. The CDR3 contains 14 residues. Under the authors' procedure: Quantification of nucleated cells was approximated via reference gene primer amplification. This table comes from immunoSEQ multiplex PCR, and its TCRdb copy is limited to in-frame clones, with some not included. The V and J calls and clone size were taken over from that table, and D and trimming were inferred from the DNA. The profile shows tens of thousands of clones, 70% to 90% of them singletons.

The specimen was peripheral blood. The clonotype was recovered from a woman in her thirties or forties with active or convalescent COVID-19. The rearrangement uses TRBV30 and TRBJ2-1; maybe TRBD1 (5 bases). CDR3 nucleotides: TGTGCCTGGAGTCCCTCCAGGGTCGCTCATGAGCAGTTCTTC. Its translation: CAWSPSRVAHEQFF.